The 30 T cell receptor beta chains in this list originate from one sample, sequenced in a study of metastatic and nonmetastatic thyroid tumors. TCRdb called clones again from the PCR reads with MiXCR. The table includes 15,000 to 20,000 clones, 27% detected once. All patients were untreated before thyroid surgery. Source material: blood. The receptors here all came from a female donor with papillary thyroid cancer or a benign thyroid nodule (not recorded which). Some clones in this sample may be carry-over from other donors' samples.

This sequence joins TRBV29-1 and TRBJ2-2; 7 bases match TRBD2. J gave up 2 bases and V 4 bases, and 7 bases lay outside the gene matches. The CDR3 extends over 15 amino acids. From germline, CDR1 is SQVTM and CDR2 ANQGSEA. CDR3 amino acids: CSVGSAGTNTGELFF. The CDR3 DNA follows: TGCAGCGTTGGCTCAGCGGGAACTAACACCGGGGAGCTGTTTTTT.

The CDR3 DNA reads as TGTGCCAGCAGCTTAGTGGGGTTGGGGACCACTGAAGCTTTCTTT. Amino acid sequence: CASSLVGLGTTEAFF. V gene TRBV11-1 combines with J gene TRBJ1-1, with D tentatively TRBD1 (5 bases). With 1 base removed from V and 4 bases from J, the gap between germline ends came to 13 bases. Germline values: CDR1 SGHAT, CDR2 FQDESV (reference sequence). The CDR3 has 15 amino acids.

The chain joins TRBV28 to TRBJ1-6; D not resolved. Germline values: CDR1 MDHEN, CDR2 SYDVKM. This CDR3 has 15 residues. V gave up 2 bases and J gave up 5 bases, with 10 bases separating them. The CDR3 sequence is CASSLLVGDNSPLHF. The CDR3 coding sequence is TGTGCCAGCAGTTTACTGGTCGGGGATAATTCACCCCTCCACTTT.

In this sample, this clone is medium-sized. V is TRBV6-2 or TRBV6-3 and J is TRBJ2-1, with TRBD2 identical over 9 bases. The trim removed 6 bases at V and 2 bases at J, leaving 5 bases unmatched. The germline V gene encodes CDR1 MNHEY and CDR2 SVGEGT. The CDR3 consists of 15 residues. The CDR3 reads CASRPLAGTYNEQFF. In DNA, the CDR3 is TGTGCCAGCAGGCCCCTAGCGGGAACCTACAATGAGCAGTTCTTC.

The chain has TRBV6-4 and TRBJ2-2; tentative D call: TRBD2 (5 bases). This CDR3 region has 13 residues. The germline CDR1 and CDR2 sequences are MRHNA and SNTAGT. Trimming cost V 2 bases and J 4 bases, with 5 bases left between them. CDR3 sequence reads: CASSDAGTGELFF. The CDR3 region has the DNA TGTGCCAGCAGTGACGCGGGCACCGGGGAGCTGTTTTTT.

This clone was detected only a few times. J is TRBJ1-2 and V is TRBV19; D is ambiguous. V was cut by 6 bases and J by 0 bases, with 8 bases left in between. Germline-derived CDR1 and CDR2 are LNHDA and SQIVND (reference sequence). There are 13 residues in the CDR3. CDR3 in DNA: TGTGCCAGTAGAACGAGTACTAACTATGGCTACACCTTC. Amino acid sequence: CASRTSTNYGYTF.

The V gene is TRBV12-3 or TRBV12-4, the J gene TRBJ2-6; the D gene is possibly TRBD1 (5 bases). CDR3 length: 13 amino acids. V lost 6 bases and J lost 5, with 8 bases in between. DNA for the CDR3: TGTGCCAGCAGAAAGGACAGGGCCAACGTCCTGACTTTC. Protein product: CASRKDRANVLTF.

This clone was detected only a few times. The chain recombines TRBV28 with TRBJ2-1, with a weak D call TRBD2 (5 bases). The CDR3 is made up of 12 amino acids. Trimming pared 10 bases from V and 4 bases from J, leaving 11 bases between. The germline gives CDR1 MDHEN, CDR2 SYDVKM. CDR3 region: CATIQRYNEQFF. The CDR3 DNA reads TGTGCCACGATACAGCGGTACAATGAGCAGTTCTTC.

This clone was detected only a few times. Written as DNA, the CDR3 is TGTGCCAGCAGTTGGGGACTAGCGGGAGAGCAGTACTTC. It encodes CASSWGLAGEQYF. The chain recombines TRBV27 with TRBJ2-7; 13 bases line up with TRBD2. V trimming: 4 bases; J trimming: 7 bases; junction bases outside the gene matches: 1. The CDR3 covers 13 residues. Germline V gives CDR1 MNHEY, CDR2 SMNVEV (reference sequence).

The CDR3, as DNA: TGTGCCAGCAGTCTAGGGACCGAGCAAGGCTACACCTTC. It translates to CASSLGTEQGYTF. The V and J genes are TRBV6-1 and TRBJ1-2, with D possibly being TRBD1 (5 bases). The V end was cut by 5 bases, the J end by 8 bases, with 15 bases between. Germline lookup yields CDR1 MNHNS and CDR2 SASEGT. The CDR3 sequence is 13 residues long.

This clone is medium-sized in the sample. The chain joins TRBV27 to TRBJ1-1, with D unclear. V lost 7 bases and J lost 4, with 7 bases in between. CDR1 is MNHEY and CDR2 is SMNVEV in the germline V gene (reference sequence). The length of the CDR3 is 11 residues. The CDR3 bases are TGTGCCAGCATAATGGGCACTGAAGCTTTCTTT. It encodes CASIMGTEAFF.

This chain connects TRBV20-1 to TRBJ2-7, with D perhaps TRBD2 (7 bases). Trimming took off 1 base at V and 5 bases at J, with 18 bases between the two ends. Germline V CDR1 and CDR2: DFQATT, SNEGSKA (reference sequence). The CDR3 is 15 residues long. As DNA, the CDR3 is TGCAGTGCTAGAGCGCCCTGGGGGGGGCGAAACGAGCAGTACTTC. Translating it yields CSARAPWGGRNEQYF.

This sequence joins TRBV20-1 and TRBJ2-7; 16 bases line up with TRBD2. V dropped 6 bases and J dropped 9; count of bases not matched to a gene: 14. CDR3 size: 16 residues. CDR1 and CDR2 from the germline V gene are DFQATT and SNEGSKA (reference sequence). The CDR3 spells CSAPNPGLAGGPSQYF. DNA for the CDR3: TGCAGTGCCCCAAACCCGGGACTAGCGGGAGGGCCGTCGCAGTACTTC.

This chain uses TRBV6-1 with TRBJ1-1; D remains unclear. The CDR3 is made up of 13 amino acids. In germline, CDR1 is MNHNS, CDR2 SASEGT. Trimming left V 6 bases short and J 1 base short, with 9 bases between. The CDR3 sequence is CASRGKWNTEAFF. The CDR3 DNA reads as TGTGCCAGCAGGGGAAAGTGGAACACTGAAGCTTTCTTT.

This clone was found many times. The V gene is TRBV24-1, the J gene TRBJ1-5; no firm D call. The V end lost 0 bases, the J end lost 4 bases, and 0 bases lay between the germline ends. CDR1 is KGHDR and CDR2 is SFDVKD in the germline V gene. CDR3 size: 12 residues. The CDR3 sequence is CATSDLNQPQHF. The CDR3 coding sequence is TGTGCCACCAGTGATTTGAATCAGCCCCAGCATTTT.

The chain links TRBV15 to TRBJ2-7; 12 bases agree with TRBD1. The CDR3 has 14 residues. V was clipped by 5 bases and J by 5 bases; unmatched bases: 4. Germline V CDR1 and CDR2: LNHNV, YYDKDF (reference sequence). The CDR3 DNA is TGTGCCACCAGCGACGGGACAGGGGGCGACGAGCAGTACTTC. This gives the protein CATSDGTGGDEQYF. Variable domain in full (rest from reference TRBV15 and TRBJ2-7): DAMVIQNPRYQVTQFGKPVTLSCSQTLNHNVMYWYQQKSSQAPKLLFHYYDKDFNNEADTPDNFQSRRPNTSFCFLDIRSPGLGDTAMYLCATSDGTGGDEQYFGPGTRLTVT.

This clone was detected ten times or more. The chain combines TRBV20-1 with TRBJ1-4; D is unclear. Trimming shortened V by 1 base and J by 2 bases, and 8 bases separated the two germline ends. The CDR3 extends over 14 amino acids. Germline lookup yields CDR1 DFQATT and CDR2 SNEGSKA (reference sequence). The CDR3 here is CSARGIGTNEKLFF. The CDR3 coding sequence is TGCAGTGCTAGAGGGATCGGCACTAATGAAAAACTGTTTTTT.

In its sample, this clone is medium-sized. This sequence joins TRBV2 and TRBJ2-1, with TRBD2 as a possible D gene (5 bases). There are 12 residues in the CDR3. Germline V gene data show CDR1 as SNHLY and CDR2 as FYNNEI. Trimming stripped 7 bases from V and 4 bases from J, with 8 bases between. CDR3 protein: CASMGSYNEQFF. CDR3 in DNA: TGTGCCAGCATGGGGAGTTACAATGAGCAGTTCTTC.

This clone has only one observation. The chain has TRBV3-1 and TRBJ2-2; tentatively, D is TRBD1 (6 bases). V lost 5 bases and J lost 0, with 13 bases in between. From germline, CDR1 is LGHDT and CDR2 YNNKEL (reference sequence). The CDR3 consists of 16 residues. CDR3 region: CASSTMTGPNTGELFF. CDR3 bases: TGTGCCAGCAGCACTATGACAGGTCCGAACACCGGGGAGCTGTTTTTT.

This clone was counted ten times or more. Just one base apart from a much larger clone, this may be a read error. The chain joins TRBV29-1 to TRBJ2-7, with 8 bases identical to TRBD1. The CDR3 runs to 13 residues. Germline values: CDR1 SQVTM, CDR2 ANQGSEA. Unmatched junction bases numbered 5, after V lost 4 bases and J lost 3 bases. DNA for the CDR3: TGCAGCGTTGCCTGGACAGGGCACTACGAGCAGTACTTC. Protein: CSVAWTGHYEQYF.

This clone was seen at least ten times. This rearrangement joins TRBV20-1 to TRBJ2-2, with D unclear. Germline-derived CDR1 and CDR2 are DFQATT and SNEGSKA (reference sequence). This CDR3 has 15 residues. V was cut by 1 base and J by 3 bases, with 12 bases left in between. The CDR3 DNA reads TGCAGTGCTAGAGCAAGTAGCCCGTACACCGGGGAGCTGTTTTTT. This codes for CSARASSPYTGELFF.

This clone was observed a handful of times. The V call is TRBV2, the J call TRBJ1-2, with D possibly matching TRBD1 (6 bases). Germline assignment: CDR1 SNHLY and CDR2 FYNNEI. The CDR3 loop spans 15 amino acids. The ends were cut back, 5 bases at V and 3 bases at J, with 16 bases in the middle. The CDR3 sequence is CASSPTVTGHYGYTF. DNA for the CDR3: TGTGCCAGCAGTCCTACAGTAACAGGGCACTATGGCTACACCTTC.

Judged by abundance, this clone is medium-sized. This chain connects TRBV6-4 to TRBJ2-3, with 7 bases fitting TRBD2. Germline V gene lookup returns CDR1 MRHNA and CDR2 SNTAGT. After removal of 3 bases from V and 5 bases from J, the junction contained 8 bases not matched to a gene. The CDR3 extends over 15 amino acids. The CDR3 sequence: CASSDGGSGRDTQYF. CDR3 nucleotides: TGTGCCAGCAGTGATGGCGGGAGTGGACGAGATACGCAGTATTTT.

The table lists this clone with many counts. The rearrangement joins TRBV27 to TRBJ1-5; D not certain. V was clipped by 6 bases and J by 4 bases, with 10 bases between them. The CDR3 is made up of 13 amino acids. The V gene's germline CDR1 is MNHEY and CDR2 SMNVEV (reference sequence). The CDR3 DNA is TGTGCCAGCAGCGCGTGGAGAAATCAGCCCCAGCATTTT. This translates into CASSAWRNQPQHF.

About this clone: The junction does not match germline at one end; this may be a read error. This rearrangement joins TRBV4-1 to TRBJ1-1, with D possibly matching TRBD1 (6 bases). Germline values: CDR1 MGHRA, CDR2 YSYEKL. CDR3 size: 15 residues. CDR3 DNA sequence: TGCGCCAGCATCCAAGATGCCGGGGGGCATGCTGAAGCTTACTTT. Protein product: CASIQDAGGHAEAYF.

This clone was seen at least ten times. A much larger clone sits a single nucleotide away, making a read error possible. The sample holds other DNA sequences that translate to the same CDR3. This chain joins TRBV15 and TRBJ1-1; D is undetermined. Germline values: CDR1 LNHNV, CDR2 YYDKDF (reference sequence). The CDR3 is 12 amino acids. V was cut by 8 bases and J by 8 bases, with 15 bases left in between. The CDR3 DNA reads TGTGCCACCCAGAACCCTGTGACCGAAGCTTTCTTT. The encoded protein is CATQNPVTEAFF.

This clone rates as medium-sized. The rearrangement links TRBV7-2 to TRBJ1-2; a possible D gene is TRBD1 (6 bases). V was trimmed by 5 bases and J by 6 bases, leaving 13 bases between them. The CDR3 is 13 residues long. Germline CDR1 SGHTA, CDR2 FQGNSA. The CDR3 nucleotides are TGTGCCAGCAGCGTCAGGGGTGGGGATGGCTACACCTTC. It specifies CASSVRGGDGYTF.

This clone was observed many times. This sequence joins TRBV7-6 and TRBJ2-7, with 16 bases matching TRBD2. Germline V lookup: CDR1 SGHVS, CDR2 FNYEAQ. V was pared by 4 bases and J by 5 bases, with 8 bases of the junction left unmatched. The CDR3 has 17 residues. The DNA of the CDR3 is TGTGCCAGCAGCTCACCACCCGGGACTAGCGGGAGGGACGAGCAGTACTTC. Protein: CASSSPPGTSGRDEQYF.

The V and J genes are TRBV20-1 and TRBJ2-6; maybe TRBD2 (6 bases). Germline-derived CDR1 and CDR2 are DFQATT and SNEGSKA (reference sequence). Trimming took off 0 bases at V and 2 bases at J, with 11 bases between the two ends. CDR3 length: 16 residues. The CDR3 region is CSARDHGGTGANVLTF. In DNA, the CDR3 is TGCAGTGCTAGAGATCATGGAGGGACTGGGGCCAACGTCCTGACTTTC.

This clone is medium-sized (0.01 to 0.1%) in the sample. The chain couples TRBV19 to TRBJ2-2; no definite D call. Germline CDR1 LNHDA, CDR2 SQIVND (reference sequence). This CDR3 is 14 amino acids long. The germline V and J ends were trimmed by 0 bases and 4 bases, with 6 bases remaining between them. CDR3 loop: CASSIEPTTGELFF. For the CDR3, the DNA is TGTGCCAGTAGTATAGAACCTACCACCGGGGAGCTGTTTTTT.